The sequence of this T cell receptor beta chain was determined in a study of Graves' ophthalmopathy and Graves' hyperthyroidism. Whole-study context: Blood was drawn at initial diagnosis, before any treatment.

Using RNA transcripts, the TCR beta CDR3 regions were amplified. Scientists carried out first-round RT-PCR using HTBI primers and then a second-round multiplex PCR. One entry per CDR3 protein results from TCRdb running MiXCR on the multiplex PCR reads. The table includes 600,000 to 700,000 distinct CDR3 sequences, roughly two fifths detected once. This clonotype was recorded many times. Trimming left V 0 bases short and J 4 bases short, with 9 bases between. The CDR3 is 14 amino acids. The clonotype comes from an adult man with Graves' ophthalmopathy. The sequenced sample consisted of peripheral blood. The J gene is TRBJ1-1, the V gene TRBV12-3 or TRBV12-4, with D uncertain. The chain's CDR3 is CASSLAPGITEAFF. The CDR3 nucleotides read TGTGCCAGCAGTTTAGCTCCAGGTATCACTGAAGCTTTCTTT.